This is a list of T cell receptor beta chains from one sample in a study of cytomegalovirus exposure and HLA in healthy donors. Profiled with immunoSEQ multiplex PCR; TCRdb holds only in-frame clones, not every one. The top ten hold 4.5% to 7.5% of the sample, which has 150,000 to 200,000 clones, about 77% seen once. The sequenced sample was PBMCs. These receptors were obtained from a woman in her twenties or thirties in good health and CMV-seropositive. The CDR3 runs from the conserved cysteine through the conserved F or W. A D gene is named only where the DNA matches it firmly. The listing skips clone size in some rows; elsewhere it reads once, few, many or a size class.

v_gene	d_gene	j_gene	len	abundance	CDR3aa	CDR3nt
TRBV7-2	TRBD1	TRBJ2-5	17	NA	CASSLNGQGEIRETQYF	TGTGCCAGCAGCCTCAATGGACAGGGGGAAATTAGGGAGACCCAGTACTTC
TRBV28	TRBD1	TRBJ1-1	15	NA	CASSHPGQGGTEAFF	TGTGCCAGCAGCCATCCGGGACAGGGGGGCACTGAAGCTTTCTTT
TRBV7-3	NA	TRBJ2-1	18	once	CASSPFIRAGSSYNEQFF	TGTGCCAGCAGCCCGTTCATCCGGGCTGGGAGCTCCTACAATGAGCAGTTCTTC
TRBV5-4	TRBD2	TRBJ2-1	15	few	CASSLGGRGYNEQFF	TGTGCCAGCAGCTTAGGCGGGAGAGGTTACAATGAGCAGTTCTTC
TRBV7-3	NA	TRBJ2-2	14	NA	CASSLLGNTGELFF	TGTGCCAGCAGCTTACTCGGGAACACCGGGGAGCTGTTTTTT
TRBV2	TRBD1	TRBJ2-3	15	NA	CASRLGQGHQDTQYF	TGTGCCAGCAGGTTGGGACAGGGGCACCAAGATACGCAGTATTTT
TRBV5-1	TRBD2	TRBJ2-2	18	NA	CASSPFSAGGPETGELFF	TGCGCCAGCAGCCCGTTTTCCGCGGGAGGGCCGGAGACCGGGGAGCTGTTTTTT
TRBV12-1	NA	TRBJ1-4	14	NA	CASSFIRTNEKLFF	TGTGCCAGCAGCTTTATTAGAACTAATGAAAAACTGTTTTTT
TRBV5-1	NA	TRBJ1-3	17	NA	CASSPTGGLLSGNTIYF	TGCGCCAGCAGCCCAACGGGGGGCCTTCTCTCTGGAAACACCATATATTTT
TRBV7-9	TRBD2	TRBJ2-3	15	NA	CASSYDGGEADTQYF	TGTGCCAGCAGTTATGACGGGGGGGAGGCAGATACGCAGTATTTT
TRBV11-2	TRBD2	TRBJ2-3	15	NA	CASSWLAGGRDTQYF	TGTGCCAGCAGCTGGCTAGCGGGGGGGAGGGATACGCAGTATTTT
TRBV5-1	NA	TRBJ1-2	15	NA	CASSLGGETNYGYTF	TGCGCCAGCAGCTTGGGGGGGGAGACTAACTATGGCTACACCTTC
TRBV5-1	NA	TRBJ1-2	16	NA	CASSPQTQRIKSGYTF	TGCGCCAGCAGCCCACAGACCCAACGGATAAAGAGTGGCTACACCTTC
TRBV27	TRBD2	TRBJ2-7	16	NA	CASSFDPRGGNYEQYF	TGTGCCAGCAGTTTCGATCCGCGGGGAGGGAACTACGAGCAGTACTTC
TRBV5-4	NA	TRBJ2-1	15	NA	CASSFFTRAKNEQFF	TGTGCCAGCAGCTTTTTTACTCGAGCAAAAAATGAGCAGTTCTTC
TRBV9	NA	TRBJ2-1	14	NA	CASSVVLGANEQFF	TGTGCCAGCAGCGTAGTGCTTGGGGCTAATGAGCAGTTCTTC
TRBV7-9	TRBD2	TRBJ2-3	16	few	CASSLSAGGSTDTQYF	TGTGCCAGCAGCTTATCCGCGGGGGGCAGCACAGATACGCAGTATTTT
TRBV5-6	NA	TRBJ2-7	13	NA	CASSLWGPYEQYF	TGTGCCAGCAGCCTATGGGGGCCCTACGAGCAGTACTTC
TRBV6-6	NA	TRBJ1-1	13	NA	CASSKNVNTEAFF	TGTGCCAGCAGCAAAAATGTTAACACTGAAGCTTTCTTT
TRBV25-1	NA	TRBJ2-6	17	once	CASSGLLPSSGANVLTF	TGTGCCAGCAGCGGACTTTTACCTAGCTCTGGGGCCAACGTCCTGACTTTC
TRBV12-5	NA	TRBJ1-1	14	NA	CASGLGASNTEAFF	TGTGCTAGTGGTTTGGGGGCCTCGAACACTGAAGCTTTCTTT
TRBV18	TRBD2	TRBJ2-5	18	NA	CASALRLATSGSHGTQYF	TGTGCCAGCGCCCTCCGCCTAGCTACTAGCGGGAGTCATGGGACCCAGTACTTC
TRBV7-9	NA	TRBJ1-2	12	NA	CASSSQGYGYTF	TGTGCCAGCAGCTCACAGGGCTATGGCTACACCTTC
TRBV6-6	NA	TRBJ1-3	15	many	CASSHSGAEGNTIYF	TGTGCCAGCAGTCACTCAGGGGCAGAGGGAAACACCATATATTTT
TRBV4-1	NA	TRBJ1-2	14	NA	CASSQARDYYGYTF	TGCGCCAGCAGCCAGGCCCGAGACTACTATGGCTACACCTTC
TRBV7-9	NA	TRBJ1-1	13	NA	CASGATAGTEAFF	TGTGCCAGCGGTGCCACGGCGGGCACTGAAGCTTTCTTT
TRBV7-9	NA	TRBJ2-7	13	NA	CASSLIPVSEQYF	TGTGCCAGCAGCTTAATCCCCGTGTCCGAGCAGTACTTC
TRBV7-9	NA	TRBJ2-7	13	NA	CASSLSSERNKYF	TGTGCCAGCAGCTTAAGTTCCGAGCGGAATAAGTACTTC
TRBV7-3	TRBD1	TRBJ2-2	15	few	CASSRDSERGGELFF	TGTGCCAGCAGTAGGGACAGCGAACGAGGCGGGGAGCTGTTTTTT
TRBV14	NA	TRBJ1-2	15	few	CASSRLGQNSYGYTF	TGTGCCAGCAGCCGATTGGGACAAAATTCCTATGGCTACACCTTC
TRBV6-1	NA	TRBJ2-7	15	NA	CASRNSGTLYYEQYF	TGTGCCAGCAGAAATTCCGGGACACTTTACTACGAGCAGTACTTC
TRBV27	NA	TRBJ2-1	14	NA	CASSSGGRYNEQFF	TGTGCCAGCAGTTCCGGCGGGCGGTACAATGAGCAGTTCTTC
TRBV19	NA	TRBJ2-1	12	NA	CASSQGNNEQFF	TGTGCCAGTAGCCAGGGCAACAATGAGCAGTTCTTC
TRBV5-1	TRBD1	TRBJ1-6	14	NA	CASSFRDRELPLHF	TGCGCCAGCAGCTTCCGGGACAGGGAATTACCCCTCCACTTT
TRBV15	NA	TRBJ2-7	12	NA	CATSRVGYEQYF	TGTGCCACCAGCAGAGTCGGCTACGAGCAGTACTTC
TRBV28	TRBD1	TRBJ2-3	15	NA	CASSFGRGRADTQYF	TGTGCCAGCAGTTTTGGCAGGGGGCGTGCGGATACGCAGTATTTT
TRBV27	TRBD2	TRBJ2-3	16	NA	CASSWKRGGSSDTQYF	TGTGCCAGCAGTTGGAAGCGGGGGGGCTCGTCAGATACGCAGTATTTT
TRBV6-5	NA	TRBJ2-1	16	large	CASSYSAEISYNEQFF	TGTGCCAGCAGTTACTCTGCGGAGATCTCCTACAATGAGCAGTTCTTC
TRBV10-3	TRBD1	TRBJ1-2	14	once	CAIETGGFEGGYTF	TGTGCCATTGAGACAGGGGGGTTTGAAGGTGGCTACACCTTC
TRBV7-2	TRBD2	TRBJ2-1	16	NA	CASSVTLADSYNEQFF	TGTGCCAGCAGCGTCACTCTAGCGGACTCCTACAATGAGCAGTTCTTC
TRBV28	TRBD1	TRBJ2-2	16	NA	CASSLRQGKYTGELFF	TGTGCCAGCAGTTTACGACAGGGGAAATACACCGGGGAGCTGTTTTTT
TRBV2	TRBD2	TRBJ2-7	14	few	CASSKAGAAYEQYF	TGTGCCAGCAGCAAAGCGGGGGCGGCCTACGAGCAGTACTTC
TRBV28	TRBD2	TRBJ2-1	13	once	CATSLAGDSEQFF	TGTGCCACCTCACTAGCGGGAGACAGTGAGCAGTTCTTC
TRBV5-1	TRBD1	TRBJ2-7	14	NA	CASSTGTGGAEQYF	TGCGCCAGCAGCACCGGGACAGGGGGCGCGGAGCAGTACTTC
TRBV6-1	TRBD1	TRBJ1-5	15	once	CASKDRGRPHQPQHF	TGTGCCAGCAAGGACAGGGGGCGACCCCATCAGCCCCAGCATTTT
TRBV7-2	NA	TRBJ1-2	13	NA	CASSQVLAGGYTF	TGTGCCAGCAGCCAGGTCCTGGCAGGCGGCTACACCTTC